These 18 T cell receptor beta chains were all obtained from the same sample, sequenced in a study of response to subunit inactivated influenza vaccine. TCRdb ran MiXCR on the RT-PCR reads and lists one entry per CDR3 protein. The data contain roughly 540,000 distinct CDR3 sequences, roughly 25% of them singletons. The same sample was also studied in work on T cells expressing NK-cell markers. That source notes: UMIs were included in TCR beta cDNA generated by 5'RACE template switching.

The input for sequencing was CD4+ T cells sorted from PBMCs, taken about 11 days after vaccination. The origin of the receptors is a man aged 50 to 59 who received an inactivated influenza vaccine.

CDR3: CATRQGRETQYF. For the CDR3, the DNA is TGTGCCACCCGACAGGGTAGAGAGACCCAGTACTTC. The chain combines TRBV28 with TRBJ2-5; 7 bases are shared with TRBD1. Per the germline V gene, CDR1 is MDHEN and CDR2 is SYDVKM. The CDR3 consists of 12 residues. V dropped 10 bases and J dropped 4; count of bases not matched to a gene: 6.

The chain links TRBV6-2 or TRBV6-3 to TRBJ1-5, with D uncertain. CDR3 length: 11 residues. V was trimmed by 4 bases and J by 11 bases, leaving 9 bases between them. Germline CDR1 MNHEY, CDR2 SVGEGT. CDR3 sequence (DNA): TGTGCCAGCAGTTCTGATTTGGCCCAGCATTTT. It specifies CASSSDLAQHF.

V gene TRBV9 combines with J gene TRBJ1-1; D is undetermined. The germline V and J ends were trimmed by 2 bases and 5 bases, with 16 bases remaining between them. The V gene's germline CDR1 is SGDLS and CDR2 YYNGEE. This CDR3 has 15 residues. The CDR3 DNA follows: TGTGCCAGCAGCGTCCGCGGGGAAGGAGGGACTGAAGCTTTCTTT. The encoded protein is CASSVRGEGGTEAFF.

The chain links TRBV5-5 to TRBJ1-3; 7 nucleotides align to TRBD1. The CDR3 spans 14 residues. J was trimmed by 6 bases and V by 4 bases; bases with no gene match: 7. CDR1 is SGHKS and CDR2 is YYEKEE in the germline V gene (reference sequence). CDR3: CASSRGQTPNTIYF. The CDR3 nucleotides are TGTGCCAGCAGCAGGGGACAGACTCCAAACACCATATATTTT.

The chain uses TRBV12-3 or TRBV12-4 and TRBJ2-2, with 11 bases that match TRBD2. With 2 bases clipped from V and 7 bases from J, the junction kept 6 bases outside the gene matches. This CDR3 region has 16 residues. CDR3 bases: TGTGCCAGCAGTTTAATTAGCGGGAGGGCCGGCGGGGAGCTGTTTTTT. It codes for CASSLISGRAGGELFF.

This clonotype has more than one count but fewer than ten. CDR3 in DNA: TGTGCCAGCAGCCAAGATTTCCTAGCGGGCCCCTACAATGAGCAGTTCTTC. It encodes CASSQDFLAGPYNEQFF. The rearrangement uses TRBV4-2 and TRBJ2-1, with TRBD2 identical over 8 bases. Germline values: CDR1 LGHNA, CDR2 YNFKEQ. Unmatched junction bases numbered 6, after V lost 0 bases and J lost 2 bases. This CDR3 comprises 17 residues.

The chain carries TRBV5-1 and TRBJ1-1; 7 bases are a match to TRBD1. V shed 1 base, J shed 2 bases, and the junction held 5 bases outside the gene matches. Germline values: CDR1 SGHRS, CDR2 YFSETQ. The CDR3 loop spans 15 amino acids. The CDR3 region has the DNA TGCGCCAGCAGCTTGCCGGAGGGGGCCAACACTGAAGCTTTCTTT. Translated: CASSLPEGANTEAFF.

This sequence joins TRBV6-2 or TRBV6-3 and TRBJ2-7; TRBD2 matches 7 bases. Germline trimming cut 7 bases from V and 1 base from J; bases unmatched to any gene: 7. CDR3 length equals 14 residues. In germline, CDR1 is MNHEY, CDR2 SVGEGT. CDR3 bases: TGTGCCAGCAAAGGGCCTAGCGGTTCCTACGAGCAGTACTTC. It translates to CASKGPSGSYEQYF.

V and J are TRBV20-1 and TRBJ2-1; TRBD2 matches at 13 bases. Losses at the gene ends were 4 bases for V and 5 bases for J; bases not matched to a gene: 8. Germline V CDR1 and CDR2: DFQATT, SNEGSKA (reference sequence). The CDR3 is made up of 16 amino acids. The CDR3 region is CSAKHGTSGAHNEQFF. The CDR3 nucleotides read TGCAGTGCTAAACATGGGACTAGCGGGGCCCACAATGAGCAGTTCTTC.

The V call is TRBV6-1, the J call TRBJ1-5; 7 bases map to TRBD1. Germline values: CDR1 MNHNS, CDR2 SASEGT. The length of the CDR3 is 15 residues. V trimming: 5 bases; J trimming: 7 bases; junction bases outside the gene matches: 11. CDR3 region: CASSTTRQGRQPQHF. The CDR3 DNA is TGTGCCAGCAGTACCACGAGACAGGGTAGGCAGCCCCAGCATTTT.

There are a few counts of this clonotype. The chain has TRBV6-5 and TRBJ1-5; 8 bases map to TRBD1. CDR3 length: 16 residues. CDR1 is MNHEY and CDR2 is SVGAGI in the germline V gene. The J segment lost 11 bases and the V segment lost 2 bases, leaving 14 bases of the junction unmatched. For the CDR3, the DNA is TGTGCCAGCAGTTACGCCGACAGGGGACTGGCGTCGGCCCAGCATTTT. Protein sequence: CASSYADRGLASAQHF.

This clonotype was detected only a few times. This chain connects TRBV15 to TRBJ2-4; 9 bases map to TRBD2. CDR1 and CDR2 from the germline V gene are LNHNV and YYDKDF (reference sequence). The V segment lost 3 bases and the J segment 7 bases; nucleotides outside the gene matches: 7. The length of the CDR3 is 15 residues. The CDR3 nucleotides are TGTGCCACCAGCAGTTTAGCGGGGGCAGGTAACATTCAGTACTTC. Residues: CATSSLAGAGNIQYF.

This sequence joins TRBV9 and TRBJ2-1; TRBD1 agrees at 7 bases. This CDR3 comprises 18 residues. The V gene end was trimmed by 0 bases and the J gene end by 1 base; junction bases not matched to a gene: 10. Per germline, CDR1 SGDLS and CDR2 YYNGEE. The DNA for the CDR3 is TGTGCCAGCAGCGTAGGAGTACACCCGACAGGGTCCTACAATGAGCAGTTCTTC. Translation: CASSVGVHPTGSYNEQFF.

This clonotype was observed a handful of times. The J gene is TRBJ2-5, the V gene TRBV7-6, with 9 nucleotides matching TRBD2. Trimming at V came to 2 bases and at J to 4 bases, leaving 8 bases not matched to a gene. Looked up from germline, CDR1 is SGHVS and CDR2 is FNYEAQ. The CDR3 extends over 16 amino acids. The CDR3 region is CASSLSVGGGGETQYF. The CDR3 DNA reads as TGTGCCAGCAGCTTAAGTGTTGGCGGGGGGGGAGAGACCCAGTACTTC.

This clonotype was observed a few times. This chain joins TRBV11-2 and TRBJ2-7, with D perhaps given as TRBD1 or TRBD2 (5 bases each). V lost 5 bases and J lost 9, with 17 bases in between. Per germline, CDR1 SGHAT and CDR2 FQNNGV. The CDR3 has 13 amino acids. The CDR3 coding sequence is TGTGCCAGCAGCCCCAAAGGTCGGGGACGGCAGTACTTC. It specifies CASSPKGRGRQYF.

Here the CDR3 reads CSATQGSITNSPLHF. The DNA for the CDR3 is TGCAGTGCTACTCAGGGAAGTATTACGAATTCACCCCTCCACTTT. The chain employs TRBV20-1 and TRBJ1-6; TRBD1 is a possible D gene (5 bases). The CDR3 is 15 residues long. The ends were cut back, 4 bases at V and 7 bases at J, with 17 bases in the middle. Germline V gives CDR1 DFQATT, CDR2 SNEGSKA (reference sequence).

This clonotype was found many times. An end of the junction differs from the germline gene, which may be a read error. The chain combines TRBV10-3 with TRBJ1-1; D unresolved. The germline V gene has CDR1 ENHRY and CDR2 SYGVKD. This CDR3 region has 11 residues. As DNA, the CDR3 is TGTGCCATCAGTGAGTCGAGAGGGCACACATTT. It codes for CAISESRGHTF.

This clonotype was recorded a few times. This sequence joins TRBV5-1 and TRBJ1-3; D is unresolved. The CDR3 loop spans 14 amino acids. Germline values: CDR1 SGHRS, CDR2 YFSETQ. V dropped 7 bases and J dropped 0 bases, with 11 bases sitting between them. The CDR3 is CASADGSSGNTIYF. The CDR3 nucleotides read TGCGCCAGCGCCGACGGCAGCTCTGGAAACACCATATATTTT. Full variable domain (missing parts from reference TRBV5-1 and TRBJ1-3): KAGVTQTPRYLIKTRGQQVTLSCSPISGHRSVSWYQQTPGQGLQFLFEYFSETQRNKGNFPGRFSGRQFSNSRSEMNVSTLELGDSALYLCASADGSSGNTIYFGEGSWLTVV.